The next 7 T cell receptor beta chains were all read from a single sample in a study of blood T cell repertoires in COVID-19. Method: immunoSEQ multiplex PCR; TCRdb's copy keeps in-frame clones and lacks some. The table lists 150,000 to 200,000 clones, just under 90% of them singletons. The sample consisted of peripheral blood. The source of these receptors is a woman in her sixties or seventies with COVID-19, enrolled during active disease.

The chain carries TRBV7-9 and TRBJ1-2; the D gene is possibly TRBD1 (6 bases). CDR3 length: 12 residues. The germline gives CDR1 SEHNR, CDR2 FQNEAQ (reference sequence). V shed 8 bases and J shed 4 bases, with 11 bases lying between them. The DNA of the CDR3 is TGTGCCAGCCCGGGACAAATCTATGGCTACACCTTC. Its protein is CASPGQIYGYTF.

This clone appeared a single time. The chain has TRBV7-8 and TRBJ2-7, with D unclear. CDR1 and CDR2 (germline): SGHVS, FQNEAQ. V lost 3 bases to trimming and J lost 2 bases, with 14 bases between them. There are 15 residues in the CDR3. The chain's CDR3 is CASSFGAGSTYEQYF. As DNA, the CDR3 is TGTGCCAGCAGCTTCGGCGCAGGATCGACCTACGAGCAGTACTTC.

CDR3 nucleotides: TGTGCCAGCAGTTCCAGGGGTTCCACTGAAGCTTTCTTT. Protein sequence: CASSSRGSTEAFF. The V call is TRBV27, the J call TRBJ1-1, with D possibly matching TRBD1 (6 bases). Germline CDR1 MNHEY, CDR2 SMNVEV (reference sequence). CDR3 length: 13 residues. Between the trimmed V and J ends, which lost 4 bases and 4 bases, there was a span of 10 bases.

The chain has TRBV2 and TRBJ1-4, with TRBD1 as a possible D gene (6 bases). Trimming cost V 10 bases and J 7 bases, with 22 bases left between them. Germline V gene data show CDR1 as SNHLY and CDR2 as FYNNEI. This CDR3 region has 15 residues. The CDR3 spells CAINRHRDVTEKLFF. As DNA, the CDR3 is TGTGCCATCAACAGACACAGGGATGTGACTGAAAAACTGTTTTTT. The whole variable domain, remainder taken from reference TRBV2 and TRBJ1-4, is EPEVTQTPSHQVTQMGQEVILRCVPISNHLYFYWYRQILGQKVEFLVSFYNNEISEKSEIFDDQFSVERPDGSNFTLKIRSTKLEDSAMYFCAINRHRDVTEKLFFGSGTQLSVL.

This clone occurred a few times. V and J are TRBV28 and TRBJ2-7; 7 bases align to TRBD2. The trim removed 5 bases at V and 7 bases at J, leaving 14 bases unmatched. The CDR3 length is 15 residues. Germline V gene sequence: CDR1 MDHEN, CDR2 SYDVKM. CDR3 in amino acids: CASSPLGLGLREQYF. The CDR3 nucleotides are TGTGCCAGCAGTCCCCTTGGACTAGGCCTACGTGAGCAGTACTTC.

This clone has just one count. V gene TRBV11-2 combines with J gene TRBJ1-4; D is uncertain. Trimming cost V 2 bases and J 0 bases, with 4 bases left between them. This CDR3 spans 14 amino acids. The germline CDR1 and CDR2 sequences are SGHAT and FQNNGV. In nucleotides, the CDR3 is TGTGCCAGCAGCTTATCTCCAACTAATGAAAAACTGTTTTTT. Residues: CASSLSPTNEKLFF.

CDR3 amino acids: CASRGTSGSRDEQFF. CDR3 DNA sequence: TGTGCCAGCAGGGGTACTAGCGGGAGTCGGGATGAGCAGTTCTTC. The chain has TRBV28 and TRBJ2-1; TRBD2 matches 11 bases. Germline V gives CDR1 MDHEN, CDR2 SYDVKM. V was clipped by 6 bases and J by 8 bases; unmatched bases: 9. The CDR3 extends over 15 amino acids.